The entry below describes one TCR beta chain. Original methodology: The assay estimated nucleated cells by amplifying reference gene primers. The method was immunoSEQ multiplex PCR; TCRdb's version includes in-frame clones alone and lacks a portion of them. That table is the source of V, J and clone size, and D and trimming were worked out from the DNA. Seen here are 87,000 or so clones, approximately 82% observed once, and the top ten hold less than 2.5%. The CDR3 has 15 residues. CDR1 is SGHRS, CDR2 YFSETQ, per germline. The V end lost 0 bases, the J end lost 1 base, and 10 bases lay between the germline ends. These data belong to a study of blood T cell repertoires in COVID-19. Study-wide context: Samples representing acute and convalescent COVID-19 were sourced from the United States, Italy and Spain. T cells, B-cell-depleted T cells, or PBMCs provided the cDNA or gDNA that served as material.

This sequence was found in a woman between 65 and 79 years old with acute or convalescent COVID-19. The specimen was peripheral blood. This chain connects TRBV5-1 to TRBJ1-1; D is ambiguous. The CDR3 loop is CASSLALGENTEAFF. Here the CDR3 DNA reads TGCGCCAGCAGCTTGGCCCTCGGGGAGAACACTGAAGCTTTCTTT.